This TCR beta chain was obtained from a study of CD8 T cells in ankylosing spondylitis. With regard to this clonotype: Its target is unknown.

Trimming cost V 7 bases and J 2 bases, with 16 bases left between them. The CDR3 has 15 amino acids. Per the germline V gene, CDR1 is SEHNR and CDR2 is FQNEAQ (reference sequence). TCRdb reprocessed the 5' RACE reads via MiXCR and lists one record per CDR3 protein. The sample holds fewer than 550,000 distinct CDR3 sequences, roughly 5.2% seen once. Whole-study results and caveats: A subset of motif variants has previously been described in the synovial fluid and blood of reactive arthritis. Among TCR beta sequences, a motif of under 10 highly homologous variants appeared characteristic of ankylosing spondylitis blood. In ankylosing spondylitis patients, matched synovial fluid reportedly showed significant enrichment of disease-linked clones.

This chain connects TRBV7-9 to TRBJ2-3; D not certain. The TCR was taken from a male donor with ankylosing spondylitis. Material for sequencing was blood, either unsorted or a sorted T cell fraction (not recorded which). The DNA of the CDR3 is TGTGCCAGCACCCTCCTGATCGGATCCACAGATACGCAGTATTTT. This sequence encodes CASTLLIGSTDTQYF.